Listed here is a single TCR beta chain. Its target is not known. The same CDR3 is also encoded by other DNA sequences in this sample. Some clones are missing from TCRdb's copy, which holds only in-frame ones; the method was immunoSEQ multiplex PCR. The profile covers 150,000 to 170,000 clones, with around 90% appearing a single time and 3% to 3.5% taken by the ten largest. The CDR3 spans 16 residues. Unmatched junction bases numbered 3, after V lost 1 base and J lost 2 bases. Germline loops: CDR1 SGHAT, CDR2 FQNNGV. The entry originates in a study of T cell responses to AZD1222 COVID-19 vaccine. Looking at the study overall: Second-dose intervals of approximately 4 or approximately 12 weeks were pooled. General study results and limits: At study baseline, merely several AZD1222 recipients were seropositive. Receipt of two AZD1222 doses was followed by a rise in Spike-specific TCR breadth and depth. Clonal diversity may have been underestimated, and the donors were mostly white British, with more females than males.

The receptor was isolated from an adult in good health. Sequences were derived from peripheral blood, sampled on day 0 of AZD1222 vaccination. The chain carries TRBV11-2 and TRBJ2-1; 9 nucleotides agree with TRBD2. The chain's CDR3 is CASSLAAGGTYNEQFF. The CDR3 region has the DNA TGTGCCAGCAGCTTAGCAGCGGGGGGAACCTACAATGAGCAGTTCTTC.